This T cell receptor beta chain appears in the sequencing data of a study of tumor and adjacent non-tumor tissue in lung cancer (dated by TCRdb to the late 2010s). In the study overall: Of the cohort, eleven to twelve patients had adenocarcinoma, 2 had squamous cell carcinoma and 1 had small cell lung cancer. TCRbeta CDR3 sequencing was performed on thirty paired specimens, with one tumor sample and one normal lung sample collected per patient. A total of around 130,000,000 productive TCRbeta reads were generated by sequencing, corresponding to an average of roughly 4.1 million reads per sample. The 15 enrolled patients, of whom some 10 were men and 5 were women, were aged about 30 to 80 years and were diagnosed with TNM stage I to III disease. The study compared bulk TCRbeta repertoires from lung tumor tissue and matched distant non-tumor lung tissue of more than 12 lung cancer patients.

The library was built by means of multiplex PCR. Sequencing used an Illumina HiSeq 2500. TCRbeta libraries were constructed through three rounds of nested PCR with primers (Table S4) according to protocols modified from ARM-PCR. PCR products of 200-500 bp were gel-excised and purified with the QIAquick gel extraction kit before sequencing. In the original analysis: Trimmomatic was used to clean the reads, FLASH was used to merge the reads into complete CDR3 sequences, and MiTCR was used to assign the reads to V(D)J germline segments. Clonal diversity was computed as the inverse Simpson's index with VDJtools. A read counted as productive if the sequence was in-frame and lacked a premature stop codon. TCRdb trimmed the raw reads at Q25, called clones with MiXCR and kept productive beta chains. Each CDR3 protein appears once, grouped with its most common genes and DNA. TCRdb, not the original authors, processed these V and J calls. Across this sample there are under 250,000 distinct CDR3 sequences, with 71% seen only once. 20% to 25% of the sample lies in the top ten.

Worth noting for this clonotype: Its cognate antigen has yet to be identified. Per-base quality was not reported, and no clone a single base away is much larger than it.

Bulk unsorted tissue served as the source for RNA extraction, and RNA quality was assessed using a NanoDrop ND-1000 and an Agilent 2100. All donors had newly diagnosed lung cancer, had not received prior chemotherapy, and were admitted for thoracic surgery in China between August and November 2014. Anyone who had undergone radiotherapy or chemotherapy before, or who had another cancer at the same time, was left out of the study. Surgical tissue pieces of about 1-2.3 cm3 were preserved in RNAlater solution and were kept at -80 degrees C until use. What the study reported, not specific to this receptor: The methods do not name the sequencing platform or mention unique molecular identifiers. With only roughly 14 patients in the cohort, the authors noted that larger samples and more detailed clinical data are needed. Peripheral blood was not sequenced, so blood TCRbeta repertoires in these lung cancer patients were not examined. TCR diversity was significantly higher in younger patients, and higher tumor TCR diversity was associated with shorter overall and disease-free survival. Significantly higher TCR diversity (inverse Simpson) was observed in tumor tissue than in normal lung tissue (roughly 390 vs 170, P = 0.0075, Mann-Whitney U test). In normal lung, the top 100 clones accounted for a significantly larger cumulative share of the repertoire than in tumor tissue.

The sequence was obtained from a man between 60 and 70 years old with non-small cell lung cancer. The material sequenced was lung tumor tissue.

The bases read TGTGCCACCAGTGATACGGACAGGCGGAGCGGTTCTACCTGCAATGAGCAGTTCTTC. Translated, this gives CATSDTDRRSGSTCNEQFF. The rearrangement combines TRBV24-1 with TRBJ2-1; TRBD1 lines up with 7 middle nucleotides. The CDR3, cysteine through phenylalanine, is 19 amino acids long. Only the CDR3 region is kept as DNA, spanning 57 bases read in frame from base 1. Compared with germline, V lacks 3 bases and J lacks 6 bases; bases without a gene match: 19. In the germline V gene, CDR1 corresponds to KGHDR and CDR2 to SFDVKD.